This T cell receptor (beta chain) was identified in a study of T-cell reconstitution after alpha-beta-depleted transplantation in children. Unique molecular identifiers were incorporated into the prepared TCRbeta library. TCRdb analysed the PCR reads with MiXCR anew, one entry per CDR3 protein. The table has about 250,000 distinct CDR3 sequences, roughly 25% seen once. This CDR3 is 15 amino acids long. Trimming cost V 0 bases and J 5 bases, with 10 bases left between them. From germline, CDR1 is LGHNA and CDR2 YSLEER. The sample consisted of PBMCs, mostly from graft donor cells, taken 360 days after TCRalphabeta/CD19-depleted stem cell transplant. The J gene is TRBJ2-2, the V gene TRBV4-3; possibly TRBD2 for D (6 bases). This receptor was obtained from a female patient aged 2-9 years who had a stem cell transplant for congenital amegakaryocytic thrombocytopenia, so the T cells may come from the graft donor. The DNA of the CDR3 is TGCGCCAGCAGCCAAGAGGGGGGAAGAACCGGGGAGCTGTTTTTT. It specifies CASSQEGGRTGELFF.